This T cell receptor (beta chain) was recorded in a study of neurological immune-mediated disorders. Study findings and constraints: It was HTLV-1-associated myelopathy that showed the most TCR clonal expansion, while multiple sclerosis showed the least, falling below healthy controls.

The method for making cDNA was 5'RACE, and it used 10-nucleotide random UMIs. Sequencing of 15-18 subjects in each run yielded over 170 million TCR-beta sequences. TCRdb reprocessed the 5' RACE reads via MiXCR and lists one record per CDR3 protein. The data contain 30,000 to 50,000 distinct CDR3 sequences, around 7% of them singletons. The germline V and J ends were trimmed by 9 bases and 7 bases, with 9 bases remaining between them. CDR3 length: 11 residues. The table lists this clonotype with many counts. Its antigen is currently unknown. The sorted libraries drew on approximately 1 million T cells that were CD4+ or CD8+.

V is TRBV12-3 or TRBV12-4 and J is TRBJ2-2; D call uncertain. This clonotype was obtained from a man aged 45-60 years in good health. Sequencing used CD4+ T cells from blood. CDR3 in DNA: TGTGCCAGTTCTCGTGGCGGGGAGCTGTTTTTT. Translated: CASSRGGELFF.